What follows are 23 T cell receptor beta chains derived from one specimen sequenced in a study of blood T cell repertoires in COVID-19. TCRdb keeps only in-frame clones here, not all; method: immunoSEQ multiplex PCR. This sample carries over 100,000 clones, approximately 87% of them seen once, and the ten largest clones take around a sixth. The sequenced material came from peripheral blood. The receptors derive from a woman aged 60-75 years with acute or convalescent COVID-19.

This chain links TRBV29-1 with TRBJ1-2; 7 nucleotides match TRBD1. The J segment lost 3 bases and the V segment lost 4 bases, leaving 5 bases of the junction unmatched. The CDR3 is 13 residues long. The germline gives CDR1 SQVTM, CDR2 ANQGSEA. CDR3 sequence: CSVGNRGDYGYTF. For the CDR3, the DNA is TGCAGCGTTGGCAACAGGGGAGACTATGGCTACACCTTC.

This chain uses TRBV4-1 with TRBJ1-5, with no clear D. The CDR3 contains 14 residues. Germline V gene sequence: CDR1 MGHRA, CDR2 YSYEKL. Trimming stripped 7 bases from V and 0 bases from J, with 10 bases between. CDR3 coding DNA: TGCGCCAGCACCCGGGTGTATAGCAATCAGCCCCAGCATTTT. Protein: CASTRVYSNQPQHF.

The CDR3 DNA reads as TGCGCCAGCAGCTTGCCACAGGTCTATGGCTACACCTTC. This sequence encodes CASSLPQVYGYTF. J is TRBJ1-2 and V is TRBV5-1; D might be TRBD1 (5 bases). V lost 1 base to trimming and J lost 4 bases, with 8 bases between them. The CDR3 has 13 amino acids. The germline CDR1 and CDR2 sequences are SGHRS and YFSETQ.

The gene calls are TRBV6-5 and TRBJ1-4; D gene ambiguous. CDR1 is MNHEY, CDR2 SVGAGI, per germline. The CDR3 is 15 amino acids. V dropped 0 bases and J dropped 2 bases, with 7 bases sitting between them. The CDR3: CASSYSRGTNEKLFF. The CDR3 coding sequence is TGTGCCAGCAGTTACTCGAGAGGGACTAATGAAAAACTGTTTTTT.

The gene calls are TRBV10-1 and TRBJ2-3; 10 nucleotides agree with TRBD2. The CDR3 totals 14 residues. CDR1 and CDR2 (germline): WNHNN, SYGVQD (reference sequence). Trimming cost V 6 bases and J 3 bases; bases outside gene matches: 3. CDR3 sequence (DNA): TGCGCCAGCAGCCTAGCGGGGGAGACAGATACGCAGTATTTT. It translates to CASSLAGETDTQYF.

This clone was counted a single time. V is TRBV6-6 and J is TRBJ2-2; the match to TRBD2 covers 8 bases. This CDR3 has 15 residues. Germline V gene lookup returns CDR1 MNHNY and CDR2 SVGAGI (reference sequence). As DNA, the CDR3 is TGTGCAGCGGAGAAGCGGGAGAAGAAGGCCGGGGAGCTGTTTTTT. Its translation is CAAEKREKKAGELFF.

The V and J genes are TRBV10-1 and TRBJ2-7; D is unresolved. This CDR3 region has 16 residues. Germline V gives CDR1 WNHNN, CDR2 SYGVQD (reference sequence). The ends were cut back, 5 bases at V and 2 bases at J, with 19 bases in the middle. The CDR3 DNA follows: TGCGCCAGCAGTAACCCCTTGGCGGCCCCCACCTACGAGCAGTACTTC. Its translation is CASSNPLAAPTYEQYF.

The chain has TRBV5-4 and TRBJ1-5, with D perhaps TRBD1 (5 bases). CDR1 SGHNT and CDR2 YYREEE come from the germline V gene (reference sequence). This CDR3 has 12 amino acids. V was shortened by 0 bases and J by 7 bases, with 5 bases between the two germline ends. CDR3 amino acids: CASSLEGQPQHF. CDR3 sequence (DNA): TGTGCCAGCAGCTTGGAGGGGCAGCCCCAGCATTTT.

The chain combines TRBV30 with TRBJ1-1, with D possibly being TRBD1 (6 bases). CDR3 length equals 15 residues. Germline V gene lookup returns CDR1 GTSNPN and CDR2 SVGIG (reference sequence). The V end was cut by 3 bases, the J end by 4 bases, with 18 bases between. Here the CDR3 DNA reads TGTGCCTGGAGGGCGGCAGGGGAGGGGAGCACTGAAGCTTTCTTT. Protein product: CAWRAAGEGSTEAFF.

This clone was seen a single time. V gene TRBV7-2 combines with J gene TRBJ2-2; unclear D gene. Germline CDR1 is SGHTA and CDR2 is FQGNSA. V shed 1 base and J shed 4 bases, with 10 bases lying between them. This CDR3 is built from 15 residues. The CDR3 loop reads CASSLGQVLTGELFF. The DNA for the CDR3 is TGTGCCAGCAGCTTAGGCCAGGTTCTCACCGGGGAGCTGTTTTTT.

The chain recombines TRBV19 with TRBJ1-1; 12 bases agree with TRBD1. Germline CDR1 reads LNHDA; CDR2 reads SQIVND (reference sequence). With V trimmed by 6 bases and J by 3 bases, 5 bases remained unmatched. CDR3 length equals 15 residues. Here the CDR3 DNA reads TGTGCCAGTAGCGGGGACAGGGGGCGGCACACTGAAGCTTTCTTT. Translating it yields CASSGDRGRHTEAFF.

V and J are TRBV2 and TRBJ2-7; 11 bases agree with TRBD2. The junction had 7 bases not matched to a gene; V was cut back by 6 bases and J by 12 bases. Germline CDR1 is SNHLY and CDR2 is FYNNEI. The CDR3 loop spans 12 amino acids. CDR3 amino acids: CASRDTSGSPYF. Written as DNA, the CDR3 is TGTGCCAGCAGGGACACTAGCGGGAGCCCGTACTTC.

This rearrangement joins TRBV19 to TRBJ1-1; no clear D gene. V was shortened by 6 bases and J by 6 bases, with 44 bases between the two germline ends. This CDR3 is built from 23 residues. In germline, CDR1 is LNHDA, CDR2 SQIVND (reference sequence). This chain's CDR3 is CASSPSDYVDLVPHSGLAPEAFF. DNA for the CDR3: TGTGCCAGTAGCCCATCGGACTATGTTGACTTGGTCCCACACTCAGGTCTCGCCCCTGAAGCTTTCTTT.

In DNA form, the CDR3 reads TGTGCCAGCACCGGACAGATCATAGTGAACACTGAAGCTTTCTTT. Residues: CASTGQIIVNTEAFF. The chain combines TRBV2 with TRBJ1-1; maybe TRBD1 (6 bases). Germline V gene data show CDR1 as SNHLY and CDR2 as FYNNEI. Deletions cut 7 bases from V and 0 bases from J, with 15 bases between. CDR3 size: 15 residues.

The gene calls are TRBV28 and TRBJ2-5; 11 bases are shared with TRBD1. The trim removed 11 bases at V and 8 bases at J, leaving 10 bases unmatched. CDR1 is MDHEN and CDR2 is SYDVKM in the germline V gene. The CDR3 loop spans 13 amino acids. DNA for the CDR3: TGTGCCGGGAGAACCGGGACAGGGGGAACCCAGTACTTC. It encodes CAGRTGTGGTQYF.

The rearrangement joins TRBV10-2 to TRBJ1-3; D gene unclear. The CDR3 is 14 amino acids. The germline V gene encodes CDR1 WSHSY and CDR2 SAAADI. Trimming removed 7 bases at V and 0 bases at J, with 10 bases between. The CDR3 DNA reads as TGCGCCAGCAAAGCAAGCCACTCTGGAAACACCATATATTTT. Translation: CASKASHSGNTIYF.

The CDR3 reads CASQKDYLEWGTQYF. Written as DNA, the CDR3 is TGTGCCAGCCAGAAAGACTACCTGGAATGGGGGACCCAGTACTTC. This chain connects TRBV6-5 to TRBJ2-5, with a tentative D call TRBD2 (5 bases). The length of the CDR3 is 15 residues. Trimming cost V 8 bases and J 7 bases, with 23 bases left between them. Germline V CDR1 and CDR2: MNHEY, SVGAGI.

The V gene is TRBV18, the J gene TRBJ1-2; weak D call: TRBD1 (5 bases). V lost 0 bases and J lost 4, with 15 bases in between. Germline CDR1 KGHSH, CDR2 LQKENI. CDR3 length equals 16 residues. In nucleotides, the CDR3 is TGTGCCAGCTCACCACCTTTCACCGAGCAGGGCTATGGCTACACCTTC. Encoded protein: CASSPPFTEQGYGYTF.

V is TRBV5-1 and J is TRBJ1-2; D ambiguous. Trimming left V 2 bases short and J 0 bases short, with 5 bases between. Germline V gene lookup returns CDR1 SGHRS and CDR2 YFSETQ. The CDR3 is made up of 13 amino acids. The CDR3 DNA reads TGCGCCAGCAGCTTCCCGTCTAACTATGGCTACACCTTC. Translating it yields CASSFPSNYGYTF.

This rearrangement joins TRBV18 to TRBJ2-1; maybe TRBD2 (7 bases). CDR1 and CDR2 from the germline V gene are KGHSH and LQKENI. The CDR3 sequence is 13 residues long. The V end lost 6 bases, the J end lost 10 bases, and 16 bases lay between the germline ends. The CDR3 bases are TGTGCCAGCTCTGGACTAGGGGGAAGCGAGCAGTTCTTC. This encodes CASSGLGGSEQFF.

This clone was picked up one time. The chain combines TRBV7-2 with TRBJ1-5; no clear D. Germline loops: CDR1 SGHTA, CDR2 FQGNSA. CDR3 size: 16 residues. Trimming pared 1 base from V and 3 bases from J, leaving 13 bases between. The CDR3 protein is CASSLGSRVINQPQHF. The CDR3 bases are TGTGCCAGCAGCTTAGGGAGTCGGGTGATCAATCAGCCCCAGCATTTT.

The chain uses TRBV9 and TRBJ2-5; 9 bases are shared with TRBD1. The CDR3 extends over 14 amino acids. Unmatched junction bases numbered 3, after V lost 4 bases and J lost 2 bases. From germline, CDR1 is SGDLS and CDR2 YYNGEE. CDR3 bases: TGTGCCAGCAGCCGGGACAGGGAACAAGAGACCCAGTACTTC. Amino acids: CASSRDREQETQYF.

V gene TRBV28 combines with J gene TRBJ2-2, with 13 bases matching TRBD2. Germline V gives CDR1 MDHEN, CDR2 SYDVKM. The CDR3 contains 18 residues. The junction had 9 bases not matched to a gene; V was cut back by 3 bases and J by 5 bases. The CDR3 coding sequence is TGTGCCAGCAGTTTCTCCGGACTAGCGGGAGAGAGGACCGGGGAGCTGTTTTTT. Translation gives CASSFSGLAGERTGELFF.